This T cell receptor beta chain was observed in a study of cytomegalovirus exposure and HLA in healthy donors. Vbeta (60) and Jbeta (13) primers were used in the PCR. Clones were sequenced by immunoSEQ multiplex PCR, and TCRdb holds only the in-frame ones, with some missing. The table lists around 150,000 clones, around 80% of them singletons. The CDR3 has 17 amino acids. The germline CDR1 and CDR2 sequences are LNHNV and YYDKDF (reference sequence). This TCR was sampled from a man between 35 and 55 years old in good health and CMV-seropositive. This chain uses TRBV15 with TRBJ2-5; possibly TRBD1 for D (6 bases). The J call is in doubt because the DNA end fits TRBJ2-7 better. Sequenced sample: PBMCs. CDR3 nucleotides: TGTGCCACCAGCAGAGCGGCAGGGGTAGGAGTTGCGCACGAGCAGTACTTC. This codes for CATSRAAGVGVAHEQYF.